This T cell receptor (beta chain) was obtained from a study of siplizumab effects on memory and regulatory T cells. Losses at the gene ends were 0 bases for V and 6 bases for J; bases not matched to a gene: 15. The V gene's germline CDR1 is SGHRS and CDR2 YFSETQ. The CDR3 contains 18 residues. The table came from immunoSEQ multiplex PCR; TCRdb's copy has only in-frame clones and leaves some out. The data contain 90,000 to 120,000 clones, around 90% of them singletons. The V gene is TRBV5-1, the J gene TRBJ2-3; 8 nucleotides line up with TRBD2. This receptor was obtained from a human donor in good health. The specimen was Tregs sorted from blood. DNA of the CDR3: TGCGCCAGCAGCTTGGCAGTATTCCGCGGCGGCGGGGGGGATACGCAGTATTTT. Its translation: CASSLAVFRGGGGDTQYF. The variable domain in full, completed from reference TRBV5-1 and TRBJ2-3, reads KAGVTQTPRYLIKTRGQQVTLSCSPISGHRSVSWYQQTPGQGLQFLFEYFSETQRNKGNFPGRFSGRQFSNSRSEMNVSTLELGDSALYLCASSLAVFRGGGGDTQYFGPGTRLTVL.